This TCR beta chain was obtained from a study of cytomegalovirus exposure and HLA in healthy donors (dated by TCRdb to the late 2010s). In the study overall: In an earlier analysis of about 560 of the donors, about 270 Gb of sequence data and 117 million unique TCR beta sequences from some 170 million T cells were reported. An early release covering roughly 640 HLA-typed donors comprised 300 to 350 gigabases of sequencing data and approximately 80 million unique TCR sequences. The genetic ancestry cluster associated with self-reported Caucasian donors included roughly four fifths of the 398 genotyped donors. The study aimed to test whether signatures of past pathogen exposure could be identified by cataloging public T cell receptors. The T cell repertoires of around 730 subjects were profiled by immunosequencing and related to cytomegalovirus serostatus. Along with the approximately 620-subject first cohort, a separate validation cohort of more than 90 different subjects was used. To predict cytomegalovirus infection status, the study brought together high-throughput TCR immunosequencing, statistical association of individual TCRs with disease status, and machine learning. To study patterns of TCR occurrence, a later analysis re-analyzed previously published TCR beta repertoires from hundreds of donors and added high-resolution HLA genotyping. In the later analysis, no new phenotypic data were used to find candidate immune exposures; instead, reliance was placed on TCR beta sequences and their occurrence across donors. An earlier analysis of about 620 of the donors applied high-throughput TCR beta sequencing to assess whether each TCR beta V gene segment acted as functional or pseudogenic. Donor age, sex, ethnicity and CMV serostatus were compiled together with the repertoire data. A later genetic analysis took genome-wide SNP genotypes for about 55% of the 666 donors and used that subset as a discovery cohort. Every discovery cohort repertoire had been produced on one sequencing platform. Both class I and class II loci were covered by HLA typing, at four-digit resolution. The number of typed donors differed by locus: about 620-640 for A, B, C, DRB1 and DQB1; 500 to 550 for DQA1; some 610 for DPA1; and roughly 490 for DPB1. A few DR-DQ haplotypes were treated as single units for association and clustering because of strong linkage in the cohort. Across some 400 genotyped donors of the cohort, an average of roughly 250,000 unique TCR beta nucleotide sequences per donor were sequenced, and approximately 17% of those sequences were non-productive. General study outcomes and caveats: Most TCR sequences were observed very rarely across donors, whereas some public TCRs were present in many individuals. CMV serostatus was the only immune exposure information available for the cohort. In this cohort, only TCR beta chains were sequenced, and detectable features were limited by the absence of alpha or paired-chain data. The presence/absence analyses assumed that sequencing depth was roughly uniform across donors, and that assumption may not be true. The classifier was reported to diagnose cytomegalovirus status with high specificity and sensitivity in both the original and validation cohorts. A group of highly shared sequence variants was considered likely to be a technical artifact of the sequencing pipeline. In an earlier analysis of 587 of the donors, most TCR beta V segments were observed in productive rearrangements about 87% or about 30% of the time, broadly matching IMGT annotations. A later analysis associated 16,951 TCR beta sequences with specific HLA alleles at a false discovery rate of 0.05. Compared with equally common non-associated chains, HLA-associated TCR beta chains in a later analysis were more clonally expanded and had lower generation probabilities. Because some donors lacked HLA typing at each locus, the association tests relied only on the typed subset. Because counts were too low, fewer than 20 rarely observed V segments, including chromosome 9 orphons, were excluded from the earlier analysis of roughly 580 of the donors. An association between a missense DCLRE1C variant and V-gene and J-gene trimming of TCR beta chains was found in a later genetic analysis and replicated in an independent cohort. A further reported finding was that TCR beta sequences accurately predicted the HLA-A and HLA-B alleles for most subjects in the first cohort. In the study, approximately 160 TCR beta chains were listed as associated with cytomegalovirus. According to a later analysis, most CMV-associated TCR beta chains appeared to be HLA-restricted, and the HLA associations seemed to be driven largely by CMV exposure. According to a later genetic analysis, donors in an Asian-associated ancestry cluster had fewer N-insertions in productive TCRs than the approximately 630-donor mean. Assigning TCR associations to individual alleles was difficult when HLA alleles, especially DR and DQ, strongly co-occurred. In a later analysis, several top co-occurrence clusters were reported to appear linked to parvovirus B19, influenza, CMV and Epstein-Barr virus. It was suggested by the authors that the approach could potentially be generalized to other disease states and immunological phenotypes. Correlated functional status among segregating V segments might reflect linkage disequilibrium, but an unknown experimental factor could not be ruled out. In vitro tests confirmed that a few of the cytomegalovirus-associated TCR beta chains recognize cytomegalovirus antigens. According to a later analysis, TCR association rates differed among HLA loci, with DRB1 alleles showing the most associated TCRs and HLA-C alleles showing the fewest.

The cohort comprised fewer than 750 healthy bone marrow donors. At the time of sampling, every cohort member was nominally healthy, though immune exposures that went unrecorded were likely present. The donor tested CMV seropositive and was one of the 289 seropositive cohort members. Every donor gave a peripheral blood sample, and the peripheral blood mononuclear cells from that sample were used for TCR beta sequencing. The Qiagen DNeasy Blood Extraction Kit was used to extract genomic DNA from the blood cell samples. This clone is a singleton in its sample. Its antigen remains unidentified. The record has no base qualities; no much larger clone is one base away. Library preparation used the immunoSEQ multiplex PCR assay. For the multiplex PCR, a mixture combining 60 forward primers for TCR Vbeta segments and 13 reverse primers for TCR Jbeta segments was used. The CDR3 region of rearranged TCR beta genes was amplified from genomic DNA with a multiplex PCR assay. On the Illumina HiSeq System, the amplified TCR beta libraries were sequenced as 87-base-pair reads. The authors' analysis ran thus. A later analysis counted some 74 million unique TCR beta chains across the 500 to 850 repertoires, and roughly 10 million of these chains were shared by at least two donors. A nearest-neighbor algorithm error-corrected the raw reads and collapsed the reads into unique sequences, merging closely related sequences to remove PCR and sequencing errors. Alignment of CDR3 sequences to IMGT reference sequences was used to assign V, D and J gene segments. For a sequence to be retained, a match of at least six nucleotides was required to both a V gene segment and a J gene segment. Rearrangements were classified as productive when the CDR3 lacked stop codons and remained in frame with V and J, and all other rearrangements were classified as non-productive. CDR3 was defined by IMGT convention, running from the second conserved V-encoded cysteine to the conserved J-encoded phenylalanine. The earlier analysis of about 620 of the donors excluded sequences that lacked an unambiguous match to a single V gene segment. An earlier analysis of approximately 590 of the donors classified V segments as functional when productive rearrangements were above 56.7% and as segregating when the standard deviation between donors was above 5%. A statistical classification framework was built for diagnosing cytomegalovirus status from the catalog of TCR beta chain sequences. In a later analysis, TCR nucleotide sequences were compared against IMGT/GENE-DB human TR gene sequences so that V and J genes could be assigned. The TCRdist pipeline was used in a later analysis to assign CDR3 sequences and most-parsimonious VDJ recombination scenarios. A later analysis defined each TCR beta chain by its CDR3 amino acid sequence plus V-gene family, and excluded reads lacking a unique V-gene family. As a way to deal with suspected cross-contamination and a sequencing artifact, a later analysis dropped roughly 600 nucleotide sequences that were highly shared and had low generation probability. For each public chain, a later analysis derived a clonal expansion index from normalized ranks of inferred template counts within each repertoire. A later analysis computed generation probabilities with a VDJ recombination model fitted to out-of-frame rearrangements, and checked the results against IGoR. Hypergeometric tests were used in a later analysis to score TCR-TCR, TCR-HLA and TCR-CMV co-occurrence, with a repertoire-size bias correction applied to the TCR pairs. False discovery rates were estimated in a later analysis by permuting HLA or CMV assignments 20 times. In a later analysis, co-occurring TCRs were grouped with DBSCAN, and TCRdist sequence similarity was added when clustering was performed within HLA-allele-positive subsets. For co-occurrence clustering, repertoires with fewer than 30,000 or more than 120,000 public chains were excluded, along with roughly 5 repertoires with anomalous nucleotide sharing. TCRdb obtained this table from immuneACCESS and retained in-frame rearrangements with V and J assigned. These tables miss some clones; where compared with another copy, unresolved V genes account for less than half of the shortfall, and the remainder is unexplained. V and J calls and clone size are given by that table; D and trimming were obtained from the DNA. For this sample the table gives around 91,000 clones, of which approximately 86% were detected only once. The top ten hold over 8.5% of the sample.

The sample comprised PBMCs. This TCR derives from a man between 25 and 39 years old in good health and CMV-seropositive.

For the CDR3, the sequence is CASSPGTLGETQYF. At the DNA level, the sequence is TGCGCCAGCAGTCCCGGGACATTGGGAGAGACCCAGTACTTC. Recombination connected TRBV10-2 to TRBJ2-5; 6 matching bases give a weak D call of TRBD1. Trimming takes 5 bases from V and 4 bases from J, and the germline ends sit 14 bases apart. CDR1 and CDR2 (WSHSY, SAAADI) derive from the germline V gene. The CDR3 goes from the cysteine to the phenylalanine over 14 residues. Only the CDR3 DNA is retained, 42 bases long and in frame from the first base.